One T cell receptor (beta chain) is described in this entry. This CDR3 has 15 residues. The J segment lost 4 bases and the V segment lost 3 bases, leaving 5 bases of the junction unmatched. Germline V CDR1 and CDR2: KGHSH, LQKENI. Sequencing used immunoSEQ multiplex PCR; TCRdb keeps in-frame clones, though not all of them. The sample lists some 760,000 clones, approximately 85% occurring once. These data come from a study of shared T cell receptors in the human thymus. A further study also used this sample, focusing on human thymus T cells. Turning to that study: Thymic tissue was derived from resections collected during corrective heart surgery.

Input material: thymocytes. The J gene is TRBJ1-3, the V gene TRBV18, with 8 bases that match TRBD1. The sequence was obtained from a girl less than two years old with a congenital heart defect. CDR3 DNA: TGTGCCAGCTCACCCGACAGGGGAGGAGGAAACACCATATATTTT. Protein sequence: CASSPDRGGGNTIYF.